These 20 T cell receptor beta chains came from one sample sequenced in a study of identical twins. TCRdb fed the 5' RACE reads into MiXCR, producing one record per CDR3 protein. The sample has 1.5 million to 2 million distinct CDR3 sequences; about 32% are singletons. Sequenced sample: cord blood. The receptors come from a newborn girl in good health.

This rearrangement joins TRBV4-1 to TRBJ1-5; D not resolved. The CDR3 loop spans 19 amino acids. Germline loops: CDR1 MGHRA, CDR2 YSYEKL. V was pared by 2 bases and J by 4 bases, with 24 bases between. The CDR3 sequence is CASSQFGLRGGRLNQPQHF. The CDR3 DNA sequence: TGCGCCAGCAGCCAATTCGGGTTGCGGGGTGGGAGGCTTAATCAGCCCCAGCATTTT.

The chain recombines TRBV5-6 with TRBJ2-6; possible D gene TRBD2, 5 bases. The CDR3 sequence is 16 residues long. CDR1 and CDR2 (germline): SGHDT, YYEEEE. The germline V and J ends were trimmed by 6 bases and 0 bases, with 13 bases remaining between them. This CDR3 reads CASIMLAHSGANVLTF. Written as DNA, the CDR3 is TGTGCCAGCATAATGCTAGCCCACTCTGGGGCCAACGTCCTGACTTTC.

The V gene is TRBV10-3, the J gene TRBJ2-1; 11 bases match TRBD2. Per the germline V gene, CDR1 is ENHRY and CDR2 is SYGVKD. After removal of 6 bases from V and 5 bases from J, the junction contained 12 bases not matched to a gene. The CDR3 has 17 amino acids. The CDR3 DNA sequence: TGTGCCATCAGACCACGGCTAGCGGGGGGCGGGGACAATGAGCAGTTCTTC. This codes for CAIRPRLAGGGDNEQFF.

This clonotype was detected a few times. The junction departs from the called germline gene at one end, perhaps through a read error. V is TRBV25-1 and J is TRBJ1-4; tentatively, D is TRBD1 (6 bases). The V gene's germline CDR1 is MGHDK and CDR2 SYGVNS. This CDR3 comprises 12 residues. CDR3 nucleotides: TGTGCCTGCAGGGGAACTAATGAAAAACTGTTTTTT. It codes for CACRGTNEKLFF.

The chain carries TRBV18 and TRBJ2-3; 7 bases agree with TRBD2. Germline trimming cut 2 bases from V and 1 base from J; bases unmatched to any gene: 0. Germline V lookup: CDR1 KGHSH, CDR2 LQKENI. The CDR3 sequence is 14 residues long. The CDR3 is CASSPAGGTDTQYF. The CDR3 DNA reads as TGTGCCAGCTCACCAGCGGGGGGCACAGATACGCAGTATTTT.

This clonotype was recorded a few times. This chain joins TRBV10-3 and TRBJ2-7, with 11 bases matching TRBD2. J gave up 2 bases and V 5 bases, and 14 bases lay outside the gene matches. CDR1 is ENHRY, CDR2 SYGVKD, per germline. There are 18 residues in the CDR3. CDR3 region: CAISKIPTSGTGTYEQYF. DNA for the CDR3: TGTGCCATCAGTAAAATCCCGACTAGCGGGACTGGGACCTACGAGCAGTACTTC.

In DNA, the CDR3 is TGTGCCACCAGTGATGTGACTACAGATACGCAGTATTTT. As protein: CATSDVTTDTQYF. The rearrangement links TRBV24-1 to TRBJ2-3; D is unclear. Per germline, CDR1 KGHDR and CDR2 SFDVKD. This CDR3 spans 13 amino acids. Trimming stripped 3 bases from V and 3 bases from J, with 6 bases between.

Concerning this clonotype: One end of the junction is discordant with germline, which a read error may explain. The chain links TRBV6-1 to TRBJ1-5; D possibly corresponds to TRBD1 (5 bases). The germline CDR1 and CDR2 sequences are MNHNS and SASEGT. The CDR3 consists of 15 residues. The CDR3 nucleotides read TGTGCCAGCAGGAGGAAACGGGACGGCAATCTGCCCCAGCATTTT. Translating gives CASRRKRDGNLPQHF.

The gene calls are TRBV11-2 and TRBJ2-1; 10 nucleotides line up with TRBD2. The CDR3 covers 15 residues. V dropped 6 bases and J dropped 11; count of bases not matched to a gene: 13. From germline, CDR1 is SGHAT and CDR2 FQNNGV. The CDR3 here is CASRRLAGVRNKQFF. CDR3 nucleotides: TGTGCCAGCAGGCGCCTAGCGGGAGTCCGAAATAAGCAGTTCTTC.

The rearrangement links TRBV10-3 to TRBJ2-3; 12 positions match TRBD2. J gave up 3 bases and V 9 bases, and 7 bases lay outside the gene matches. This CDR3 is 15 amino acids long. Looked up from germline, CDR1 is ENHRY and CDR2 is SYGVKD. In nucleotides, the CDR3 is TGTGCCATTCGCCCCGGGACTAGCGGGACAGATACGCAGTATTTT. It encodes CAIRPGTSGTDTQYF.

J is TRBJ2-5 and V is TRBV12-3 or TRBV12-4; D ambiguous. V dropped 6 bases and J dropped 5 bases, with 16 bases sitting between them. The CDR3 has 14 residues. CDR3: CASSRSRNGETQYF. In nucleotides, the CDR3 is TGTGCCAGCAGCCGCAGTAGGAACGGTGAGACCCAGTACTTC.

The chain couples TRBV6-1 to TRBJ2-6; D is uncertain. The CDR3 totals 15 residues. Germline V gene sequence: CDR1 MNHNS, CDR2 SASEGT. Deletions cut 4 bases from V and 0 bases from J, with 7 bases between. In DNA, the CDR3 is TGTGCCAGCAGTGCCCGCTCCTCTGGGGCCAACGTCCTGACTTTC. Its translation is CASSARSSGANVLTF.

The chain is built from TRBV4-1 and TRBJ2-7; weak D call: TRBD1 (6 bases). With 1 base removed from V and 3 bases from J, the gap between germline ends came to 13 bases. Looked up from germline, CDR1 is MGHRA and CDR2 is YSYEKL. This CDR3 has 15 amino acids. This CDR3 is CASSQAAGVGYEQYF. As DNA, the CDR3 is TGCGCCAGCAGCCAAGCGGCAGGGGTCGGCTACGAGCAGTACTTC.

This chain joins TRBV18 and TRBJ2-3; D gene uncertain. The CDR3 covers 16 residues. V lost 0 bases to trimming and J lost 1 base, with 11 bases between them. The germline V gene encodes CDR1 KGHSH and CDR2 LQKENI. Here the CDR3 DNA reads TGTGCCAGCTCACCACCGGCTAGACCCCGCACAGATACGCAGTATTTT. It specifies CASSPPARPRTDTQYF.

The CDR3: CASSDAAGEWYEQYF. DNA of the CDR3: TGTGCCAGCAGTGATGCGGCGGGAGAGTGGTACGAGCAGTACTTC. The gene calls are TRBV6-1 and TRBJ2-7; 7 bases align to TRBD2. The CDR3 totals 15 residues. J gave up 4 bases and V 3 bases, and 9 bases lay outside the gene matches. Germline loops: CDR1 MNHNS, CDR2 SASEGT.

The V call is TRBV7-2, the J call TRBJ2-1; possibly TRBD1 or TRBD2 for D (5 bases each). Germline V gene lookup returns CDR1 SGHTA and CDR2 FQGNSA. The CDR3 extends over 12 amino acids. V dropped 3 bases and J dropped 9 bases, with 9 bases sitting between them. CDR3 region: CASSFTGREQFF. CDR3 coding DNA: TGTGCCAGCAGCTTCACGGGGCGTGAGCAGTTCTTC.

The sample holds a few counts of this clonotype. This sequence joins TRBV20-1 and TRBJ2-7, with a weak D call TRBD1 (5 bases). Germline V gives CDR1 DFQATT, CDR2 SNEGSKA (reference sequence). The CDR3 runs to 15 residues. The ends were cut back, 0 bases at V and 4 bases at J, with 16 bases in the middle. CDR3 DNA: TGCAGTGCTAGAGAGTTGGGGCAGGGTTGGTACGAGCAGTACTTC. Its translation: CSARELGQGWYEQYF.

DNA for the CDR3: TGCGCCAGCAGCAGATGGGCTGGTGAAAAACTGTTTTTT. Its protein product is CASSRWAGEKLFF. The chain links TRBV4-1 to TRBJ1-4; D call uncertain. The CDR3 length is 13 residues. The ends were cut back, 5 bases at V and 7 bases at J, with 11 bases in the middle. Germline V gene sequence: CDR1 MGHRA, CDR2 YSYEKL.

Only a few counts were recorded for this clonotype. The chain combines TRBV4-2 with TRBJ2-1; D ambiguous. The DNA end lines up better with TRBJ2-7; the J call may be wrong. This CDR3 spans 15 amino acids. The V gene's germline CDR1 is LGHNA and CDR2 YNFKEQ. The chain's CDR3 is CASSQDLPSYNEQYF. The CDR3 region has the DNA TGTGCCAGCAGCCAAGATCTCCCCTCCTACAATGAGCAGTACTTC.

The chain combines TRBV28 with TRBJ1-5; D unclear. The CDR3 has 14 amino acids. Per the germline V gene, CDR1 is MDHEN and CDR2 is SYDVKM. Between the trimmed V and J ends, which lost 3 bases and 8 bases, there was a span of 14 bases. The CDR3 nucleotides are TGTGCCAGCAGTTTCCCTTGGCGTAGGGAGCCCCAGCATTTT. Translating gives CASSFPWRREPQHF.